The following is a T cell receptor (beta chain) sequence with its context. The antigen is undetermined. This entry comes from a study of CXCR3-negative and CXCR3-positive naive CD8 T cells. Notes on the study in general: Naive CXCR3-positive cells had TRB CDR3s more hydrophobic than those of CXCR3-negative naive cells.

All TRB cDNA libraries came from 5' RACE performed with UMI labels. Reprocessing the 5' RACE reads, TCRdb reports a single entry for every CDR3 protein and omits DNA. Its listing shows tens of thousands of distinct CDR3 sequences. Germline CDR1 reads SGDLS; CDR2 reads YYNGEE. This CDR3 spans 13 amino acids. This clonotype was sampled from a human donor in good health. Some clones in this sample may be carry-over from other donors' samples. The sample consisted of naive CXCR3+ CD8+ T cells from blood. Regarding subset: CD45RO-CCR7+CD27+CD95- naive CD8+ T cells expressing CXCR3 (TNR3+). This rearrangement joins TRBV9 to TRBJ2-3; without DNA, the TCRdb call of TRBD1 cannot be checked. The CDR3 sequence is CASSGQGSDTQYF.